The source of this T cell receptor beta chain is a study of T cell repertoires in cytomegalovirus infection (dated by TCRdb to about 2019). The study in broad terms: Donor HLA type was relevant to the analysis, as public TCR beta signatures indicated carriage of CMV infection together with the matching HLA type.

Study-level results and caveats: The ex vivo response was dominated by HLA-C-restricted CMV-specific TCR beta clonotypes, which also provided the single most frequent clonotype in two of eight donors. Cumulative frequency of public TCR beta family members discriminated carriers of CMV infection plus the relevant HLA type in this cohort and an independent approximately 400-donor cohort.

The reads were generated on an Illumina HiSeq 1500. TCRdb reprocessed the public reads (quality trimming at Q25 with fastp, clone calling with MiXCR) and kept in-frame beta chains. Rows are combined by CDR3 protein, so each entry shows the most common genes and DNA. The table for this sample lists 200,000 to 300,000 distinct CDR3 sequences; roughly 13% of them were counted only once. The ten largest account for around 8.8% of the sample. Many counts were recorded for this clonotype. No antigen is known for it. Base qualities were left out, and no much larger clone turns up one base away. Ends trimmed: V by 5 bases, J by 5 bases; bases unmatched to a gene: 7. From its cysteine to its phenylalanine, the CDR3 spans 16 amino acids. Left in the record is the CDR3 DNA by itself, 48 bases read in frame from the first base.

The chain joins TRBV12-3 or TRBV12-4 to TRBJ2-5; 14 of the junction bases match TRBD2. The TCR sequence derives from a human donor in good health (CMV status not recorded). Some clones in this sample may be carry-over from other donors' samples. The sample taken for sequencing was PBMCs. The sequenced DNA is TGTGCCAGCAGTCAGGGACTAGCGGGAGTGGCTGAGACCCAGTACTTC. The translation is CASSQGLAGVAETQYF.